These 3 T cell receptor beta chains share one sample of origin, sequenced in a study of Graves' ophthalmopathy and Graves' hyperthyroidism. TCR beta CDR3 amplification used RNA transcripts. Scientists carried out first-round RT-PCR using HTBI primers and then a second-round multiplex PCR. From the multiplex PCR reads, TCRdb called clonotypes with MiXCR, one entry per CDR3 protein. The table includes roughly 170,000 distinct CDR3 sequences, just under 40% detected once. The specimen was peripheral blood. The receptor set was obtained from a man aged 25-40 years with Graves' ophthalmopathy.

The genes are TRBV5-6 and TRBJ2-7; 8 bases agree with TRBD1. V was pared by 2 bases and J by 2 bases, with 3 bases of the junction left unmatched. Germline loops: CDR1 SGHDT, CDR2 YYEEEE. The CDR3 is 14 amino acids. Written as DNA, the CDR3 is TGTGCCAGCAGCTTTTCGACAGGGGCCTACGAGCAGTACTTC. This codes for CASSFSTGAYEQYF.

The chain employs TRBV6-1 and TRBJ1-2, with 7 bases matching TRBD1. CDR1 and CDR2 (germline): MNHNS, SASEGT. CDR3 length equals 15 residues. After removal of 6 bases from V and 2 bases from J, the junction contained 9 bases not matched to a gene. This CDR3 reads CASRSVDRPNYGYTF. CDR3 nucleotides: TGTGCCAGCAGATCAGTGGACAGGCCGAACTATGGCTACACCTTC.

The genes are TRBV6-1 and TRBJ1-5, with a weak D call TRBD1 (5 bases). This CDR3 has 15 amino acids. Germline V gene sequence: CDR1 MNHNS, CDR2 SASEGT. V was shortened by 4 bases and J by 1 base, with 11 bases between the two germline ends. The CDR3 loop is CASSGLPGSNQPQHF. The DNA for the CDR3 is TGTGCCAGCAGTGGATTACCAGGGAGCAATCAGCCCCAGCATTTT.